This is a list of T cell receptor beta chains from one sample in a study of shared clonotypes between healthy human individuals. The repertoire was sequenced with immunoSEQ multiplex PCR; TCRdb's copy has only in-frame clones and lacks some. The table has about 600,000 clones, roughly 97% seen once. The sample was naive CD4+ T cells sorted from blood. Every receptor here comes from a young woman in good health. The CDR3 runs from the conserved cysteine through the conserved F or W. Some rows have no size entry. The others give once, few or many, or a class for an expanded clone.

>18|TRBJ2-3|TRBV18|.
CASSLTGRQFTSTDTQYF
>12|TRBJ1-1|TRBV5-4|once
CASPGLNTEAFF
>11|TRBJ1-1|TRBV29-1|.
CSVFKNAEAFF
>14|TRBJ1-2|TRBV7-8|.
CASSLPGDIYGYTF
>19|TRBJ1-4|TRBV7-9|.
CASSKKAGFPTATNEKLFF
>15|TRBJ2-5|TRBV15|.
CATSRDPSFKETQYF
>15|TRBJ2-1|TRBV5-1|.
CASSLTAGSNNEQFF
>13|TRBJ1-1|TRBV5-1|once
CASSFSTVAEAFF
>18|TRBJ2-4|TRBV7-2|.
CASSSQGGRAFDKNIQYF
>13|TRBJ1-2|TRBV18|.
CASSTGQDYGYTF
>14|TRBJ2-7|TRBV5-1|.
CASSLNSGKYEQYF
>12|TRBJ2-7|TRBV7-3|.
CASSPNGYEQYF
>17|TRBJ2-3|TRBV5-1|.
CASSLVPLARPTDTQYF
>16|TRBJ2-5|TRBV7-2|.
CASRGNGLAGMETQYF
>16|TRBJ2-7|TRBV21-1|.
CASSKPPAGLTYEQYF
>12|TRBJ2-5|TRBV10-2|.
CASTDRGETQYF
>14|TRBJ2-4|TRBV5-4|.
CASSFFLAKNIQYF
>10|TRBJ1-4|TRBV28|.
CASRNEKLFF
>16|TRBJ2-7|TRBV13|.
CASSASTGLVDYEQYF
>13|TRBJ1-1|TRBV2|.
CAMNRGFYTEAFF
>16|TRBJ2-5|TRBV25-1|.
CASSEGWRAYQETQYF
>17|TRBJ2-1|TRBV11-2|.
CASSFRGLAGIYNEQFF
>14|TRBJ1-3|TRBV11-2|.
CASSLVQSGNTIYF
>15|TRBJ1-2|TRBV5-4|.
CASSLEGQGMSGYTF
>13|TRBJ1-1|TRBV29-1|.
CSVGMGGMAEAFF
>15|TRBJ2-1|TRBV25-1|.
CASSEGTTFYNEQFF
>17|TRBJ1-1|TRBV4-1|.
CASSRSFDRRPDTEAFF
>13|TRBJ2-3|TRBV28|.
CASSLPSPDTQYF
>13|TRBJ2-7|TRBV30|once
CAWSVRGPYEQYF
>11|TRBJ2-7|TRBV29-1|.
CSVAISYEQYF
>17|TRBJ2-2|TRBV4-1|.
CASSPRTSGSSTGELFF
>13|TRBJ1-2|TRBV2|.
CASSTDRLYGYTF
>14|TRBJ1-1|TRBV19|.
CASSAYREVTEAFF
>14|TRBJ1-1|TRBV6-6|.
CASSRQGLNTEAFF
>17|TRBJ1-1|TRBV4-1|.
CASSSRTESSMNTEAFF
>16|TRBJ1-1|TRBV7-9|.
CASSSSKSGGGTEAFF
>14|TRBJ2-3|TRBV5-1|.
CASSPTSGADTQYF
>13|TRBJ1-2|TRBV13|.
CARRRIANYGYTF
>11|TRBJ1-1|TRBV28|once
CASSRNTEAFF
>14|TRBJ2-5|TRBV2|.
CASLPDRPQGTQYF
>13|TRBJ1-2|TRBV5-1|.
CASSLEGATGYTF